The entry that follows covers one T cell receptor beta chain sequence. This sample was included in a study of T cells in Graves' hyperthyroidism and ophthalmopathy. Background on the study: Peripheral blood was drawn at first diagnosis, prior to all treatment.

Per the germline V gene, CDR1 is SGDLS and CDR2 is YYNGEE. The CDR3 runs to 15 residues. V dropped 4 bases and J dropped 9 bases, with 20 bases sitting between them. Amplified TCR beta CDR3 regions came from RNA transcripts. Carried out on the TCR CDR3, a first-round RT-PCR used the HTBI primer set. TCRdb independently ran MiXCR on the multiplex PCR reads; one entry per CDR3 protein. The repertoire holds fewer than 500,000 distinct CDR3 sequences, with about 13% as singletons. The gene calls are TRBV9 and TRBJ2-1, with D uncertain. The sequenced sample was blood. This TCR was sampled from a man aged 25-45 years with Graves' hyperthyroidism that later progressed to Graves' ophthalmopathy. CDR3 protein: CASSRLAIVRSEQFF. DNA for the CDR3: TGTGCCAGCAGCAGATTAGCCATAGTTCGGAGTGAGCAGTTCTTC.